Detailed here is one T cell receptor (beta chain). This specimen comes from a study of blood T cell repertoires in COVID-19. Overall study: Samples taken during acute and convalescent COVID-19 were collected in the United States, Italy and Spain.

CDR3 size: 15 residues. Germline-derived CDR1 and CDR2 are MNHEY and SMNVEV (reference sequence). The J segment lost 6 bases and the V segment lost 8 bases, leaving 7 bases of the junction unmatched. The protocol was immunoSEQ multiplex PCR, while the TCRdb copy is restricted to in-frame clones and leaves out a portion. The table records 110,000 to 150,000 clones, around three quarters of them present only once. V usage is TRBV27 and J usage is TRBJ2-1; TRBD2 aligns across 13 bases. Sequenced: peripheral blood. The source of this sequence is a man aged 45 to 65 with active or convalescent COVID-19. This CDR3 reads CASLQLAGGLNEQFF. The CDR3 nucleotides are TGTGCCAGCCTACAACTAGCGGGAGGGCTCAATGAGCAGTTCTTC.